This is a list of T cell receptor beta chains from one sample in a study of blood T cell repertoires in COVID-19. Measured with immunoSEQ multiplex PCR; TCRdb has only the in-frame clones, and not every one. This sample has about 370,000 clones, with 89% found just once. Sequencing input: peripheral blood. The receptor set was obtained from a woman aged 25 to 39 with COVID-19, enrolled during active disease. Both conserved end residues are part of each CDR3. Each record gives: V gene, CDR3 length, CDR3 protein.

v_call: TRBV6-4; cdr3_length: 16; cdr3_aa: CASSENAGQGAEKLFF
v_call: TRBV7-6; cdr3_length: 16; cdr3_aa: CASSLVGDFKGEKLFF
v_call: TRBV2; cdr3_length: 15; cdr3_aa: CASSDRSPDTGELFF
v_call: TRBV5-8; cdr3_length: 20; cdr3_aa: CASSFYSGSWRGSSYNEQFF
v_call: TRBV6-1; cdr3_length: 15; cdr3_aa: CASSEARLTRYGYTF
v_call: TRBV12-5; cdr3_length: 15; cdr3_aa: CASGLPLTVPDTQYF
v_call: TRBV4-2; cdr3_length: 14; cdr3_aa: CASSPLGEGYGYTF
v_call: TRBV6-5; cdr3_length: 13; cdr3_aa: CASSWDNSYEQYF
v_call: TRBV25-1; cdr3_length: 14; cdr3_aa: CASSESGGNYGYTF
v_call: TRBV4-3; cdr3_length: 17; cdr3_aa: CASSQDTVSGSMNEQYF
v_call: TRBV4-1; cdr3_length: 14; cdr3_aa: CASSPTRRYYEQFF
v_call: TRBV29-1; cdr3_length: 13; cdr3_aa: CSVEDRSPDTQYF
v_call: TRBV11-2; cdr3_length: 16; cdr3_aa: CASSLDAQGPQETQYF
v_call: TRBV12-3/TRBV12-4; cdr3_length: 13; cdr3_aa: CASRSAGQETQYF
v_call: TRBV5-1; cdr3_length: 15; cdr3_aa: CASSLPTGGGTEAFF
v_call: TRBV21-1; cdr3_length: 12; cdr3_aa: CASAIPDYGQYF
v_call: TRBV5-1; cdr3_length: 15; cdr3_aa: CASSLGDRDFTEAFF
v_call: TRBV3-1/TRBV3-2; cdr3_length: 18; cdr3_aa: CASSQDPGRGARETEAFF
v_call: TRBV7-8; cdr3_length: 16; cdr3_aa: CASSYQGLAGYNEQFF
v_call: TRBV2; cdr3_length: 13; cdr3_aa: CASSEDRAFPQHF
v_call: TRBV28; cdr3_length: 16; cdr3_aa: CASRGRGGQGAYEQYF
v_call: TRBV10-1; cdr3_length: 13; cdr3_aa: CASSALRVETQYF
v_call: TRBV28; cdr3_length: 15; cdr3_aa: CASRGTGGAHYGYTF
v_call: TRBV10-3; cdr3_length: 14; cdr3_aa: CAISKDREANIQYF
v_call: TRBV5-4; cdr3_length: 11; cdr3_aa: CASSWSNEQFF
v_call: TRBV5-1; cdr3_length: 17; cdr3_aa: CASSSGLAGGLYNEQFF
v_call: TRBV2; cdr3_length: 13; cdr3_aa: CASSDRGNQPQHF
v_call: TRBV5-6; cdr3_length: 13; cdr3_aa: CASSSRTGTEAFF
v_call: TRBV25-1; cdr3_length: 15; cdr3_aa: CASSEDRGVRETQYF
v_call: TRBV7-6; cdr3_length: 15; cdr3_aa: CASSLSGGRTSPLHF
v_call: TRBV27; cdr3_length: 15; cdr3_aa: CASSPSSGGAEEQYF
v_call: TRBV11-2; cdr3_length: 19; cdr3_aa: CASSSTWGGQRAPNYGYTF
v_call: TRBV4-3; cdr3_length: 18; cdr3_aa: CASSQDRRGALYTDTQYF
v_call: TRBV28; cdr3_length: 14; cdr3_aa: CASSSTTGVYGYTF
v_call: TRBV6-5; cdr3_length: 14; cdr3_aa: CASKNSGAGGAQFF
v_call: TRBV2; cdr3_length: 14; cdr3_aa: CASRRHSNQETQYF
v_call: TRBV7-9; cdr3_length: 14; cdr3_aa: CASSWGQSSYEQYF
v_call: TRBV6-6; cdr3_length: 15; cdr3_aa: CASSYSGTRDEKLFF
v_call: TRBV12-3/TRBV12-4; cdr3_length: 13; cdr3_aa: CASSRTSGETQYF
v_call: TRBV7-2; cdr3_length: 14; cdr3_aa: CASSTQARGDTQYF
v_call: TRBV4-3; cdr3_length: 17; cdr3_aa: CASSQDLGTANTGELFF
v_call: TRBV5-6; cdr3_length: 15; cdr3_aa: CASSWWTRSTDTQYF
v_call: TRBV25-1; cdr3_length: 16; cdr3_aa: CASSVFRGLGTHTQYF
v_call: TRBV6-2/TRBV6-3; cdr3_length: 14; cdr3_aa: CASSRTGIGNTIYF
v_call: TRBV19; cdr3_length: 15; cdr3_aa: CASSQSGTMNEKLFF
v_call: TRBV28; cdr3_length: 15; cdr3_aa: CASSFGDTTNEKLFF
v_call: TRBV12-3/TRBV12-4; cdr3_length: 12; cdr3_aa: CASSTTSIEQFF
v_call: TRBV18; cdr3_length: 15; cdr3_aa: CASSGTGLDNEKLFF
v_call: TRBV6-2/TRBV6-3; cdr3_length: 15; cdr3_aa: CASSSRDRGGTEAFF
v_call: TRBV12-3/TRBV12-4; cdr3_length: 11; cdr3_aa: CASSFRNTIYF
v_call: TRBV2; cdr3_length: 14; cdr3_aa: CASFNRGANTEAFF
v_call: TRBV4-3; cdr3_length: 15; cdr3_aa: CASSQAVTGEETQYF
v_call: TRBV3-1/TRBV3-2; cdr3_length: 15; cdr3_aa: CASSPGVPRNTEAFF
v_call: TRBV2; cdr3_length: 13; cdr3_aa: CASSDRSNQPQHF
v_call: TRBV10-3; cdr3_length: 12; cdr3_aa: CAIGTGGPEQFF
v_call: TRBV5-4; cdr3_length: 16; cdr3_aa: CASSPGASGVSNEQFF
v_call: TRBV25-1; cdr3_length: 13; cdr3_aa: CASQKFSGYEQYF